What follows describes a single TCR beta chain. V was trimmed by 0 bases and J by 9 bases, leaving 15 bases between them. CDR3 length: 14 residues. From germline, CDR1 is SGDLS and CDR2 YYNGEE. This specimen belongs to a study of blood T cell repertoires in COVID-19. In the study overall: Nucleic acid was either cDNA or gDNA, and it came from T cells, B-cell-depleted T cells, or PBMCs.

Profiled with immunoSEQ multiplex PCR; TCRdb holds only in-frame clones, not every one. There are over 250,000 clones in the sample; about 89% occur only once, and 1.5% lies in the top ten. The rearrangement joins TRBV9 to TRBJ1-2, with no clear D. The TCR originated in a middle-aged woman who had recovered from COVID-19. The sequenced sample consisted of peripheral blood. CDR3 bases: TGTGCCAGCAGCGTAGCTGGGAGGGCTAATAGCTACACCTTC. Residues: CASSVAGRANSYTF.